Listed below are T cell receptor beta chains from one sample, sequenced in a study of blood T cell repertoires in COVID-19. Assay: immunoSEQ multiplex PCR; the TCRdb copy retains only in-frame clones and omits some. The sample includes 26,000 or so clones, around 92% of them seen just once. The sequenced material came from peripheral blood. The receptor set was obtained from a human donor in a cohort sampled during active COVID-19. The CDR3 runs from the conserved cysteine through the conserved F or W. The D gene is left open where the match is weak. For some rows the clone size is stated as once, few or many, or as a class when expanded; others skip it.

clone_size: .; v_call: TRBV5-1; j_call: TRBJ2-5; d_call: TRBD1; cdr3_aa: CASSLGQGGETQYF; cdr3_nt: TGCGCCAGCAGCCTTGGACAGGGTGGAGAGACCCAGTACTTC
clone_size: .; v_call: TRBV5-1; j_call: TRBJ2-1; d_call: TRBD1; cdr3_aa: CASRFQGDIYNEQFF; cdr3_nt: TGCGCCAGCAGGTTTCAGGGGGATATTTACAATGAGCAGTTCTTC
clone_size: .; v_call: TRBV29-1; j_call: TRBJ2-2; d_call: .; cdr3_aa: CSVPLVTGELFF; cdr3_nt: TGCAGCGTTCCACTAGTCACCGGGGAGCTGTTTTTT
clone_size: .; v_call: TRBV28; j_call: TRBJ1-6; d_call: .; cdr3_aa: CASHRANNSPLHF; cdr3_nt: TGTGCCAGTCACAGAGCCAATAATTCACCCCTCCACTTT
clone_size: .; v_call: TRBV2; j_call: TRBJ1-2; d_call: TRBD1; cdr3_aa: CASREQGAGGYTF; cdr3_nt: TGTGCCAGCAGGGAACAGGGGGCAGGGGGCTACACCTTC
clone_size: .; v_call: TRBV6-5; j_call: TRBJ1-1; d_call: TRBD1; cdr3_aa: CASRGDRLSAAFF; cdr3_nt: TGTGCCAGCAGAGGGGACAGGCTTAGTGCAGCTTTCTTT
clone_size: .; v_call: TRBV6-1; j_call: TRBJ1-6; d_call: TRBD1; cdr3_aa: CASSEGQGRSYNSPLHF; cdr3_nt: TGTGCCAGCAGTGAGGGACAGGGTCGGTCCTATAATTCACCCCTCCACTTT
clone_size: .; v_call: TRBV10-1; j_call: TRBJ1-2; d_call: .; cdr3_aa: CASSESSLGPYTF; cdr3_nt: TGCGCCAGCAGTGAGTCGAGTTTGGGGCCCTACACCTTC
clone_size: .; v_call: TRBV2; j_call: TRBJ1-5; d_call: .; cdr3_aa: CASTGSLRGGEQPQHF; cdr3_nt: TGTGCCAGCACAGGGTCTCTGAGAGGCGGCGAACAGCCCCAGCATTTT
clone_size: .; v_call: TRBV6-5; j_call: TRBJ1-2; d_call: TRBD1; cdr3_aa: CASRHRGLSYGYTF; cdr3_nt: TGTGCCAGCAGACACAGGGGGCTGAGCTATGGCTACACCTTC
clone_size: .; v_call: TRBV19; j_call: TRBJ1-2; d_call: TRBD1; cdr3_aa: CASTIPGTEFNYGYTF; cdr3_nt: TGTGCCAGTACCATCCCCGGGACAGAGTTTAACTATGGCTACACCTTC
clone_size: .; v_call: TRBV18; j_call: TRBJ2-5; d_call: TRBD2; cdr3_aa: CASSLGRGTLQETQYF; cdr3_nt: TGTGCCAGCTCACTCGGGAGGGGGACACTCCAAGAGACCCAGTACTTC
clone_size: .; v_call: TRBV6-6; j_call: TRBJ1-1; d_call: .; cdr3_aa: CASDSRSAEAFF; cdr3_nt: TGTGCCAGCGACAGCAGGTCCGCTGAAGCTTTCTTT
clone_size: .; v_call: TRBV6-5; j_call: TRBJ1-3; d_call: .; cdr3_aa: CASTQGNTIYF; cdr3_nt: TGTGCCAGCACCCAAGGAAACACCATATATTTT
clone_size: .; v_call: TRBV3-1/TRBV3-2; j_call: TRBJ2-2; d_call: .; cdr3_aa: CASSQKGGASTGELFF; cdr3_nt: TGTGCCAGCAGCCAAAAGGGGGGGGCGAGCACCGGGGAGCTGTTTTTT
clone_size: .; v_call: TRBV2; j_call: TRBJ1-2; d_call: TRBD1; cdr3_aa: CASGLGRQGGYGYTF; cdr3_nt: TGTGCCAGCGGACTTGGAAGACAGGGTGGGTATGGCTACACCTTC
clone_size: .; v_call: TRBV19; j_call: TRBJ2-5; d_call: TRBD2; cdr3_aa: CASSMTLAGRETQYF; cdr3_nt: TGTGCCAGTAGTATGACGCTAGCGGGGAGGGAGACCCAGTACTTC
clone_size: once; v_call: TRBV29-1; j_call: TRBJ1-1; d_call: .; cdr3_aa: CSTGKGLNTEAFF; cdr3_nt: TGCAGCACAGGGAAGGGGCTGAACACTGAAGCTTTCTTT
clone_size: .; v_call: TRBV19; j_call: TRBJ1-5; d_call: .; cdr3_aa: CATWRGFPPNQPQHF; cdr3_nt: TGTGCCACCTGGCGGGGTTTCCCCCCTAATCAGCCCCAGCATTTT
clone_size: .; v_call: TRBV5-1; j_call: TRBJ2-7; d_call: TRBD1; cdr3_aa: CASSLGTTGEQYF; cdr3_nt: TGCGCCAGCAGCTTGGGAACGACAGGGGAGCAGTACTTC
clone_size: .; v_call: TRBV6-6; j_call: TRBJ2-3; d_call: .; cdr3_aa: CASSQPEISTPDTQYF; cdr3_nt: TGTGCCAGCAGTCAACCGGAGATTTCGACGCCAGATACGCAGTATTTT
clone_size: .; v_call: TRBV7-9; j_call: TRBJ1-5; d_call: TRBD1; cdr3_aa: CASSQSGGQRNQPQHF; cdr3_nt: TGTGCCAGCAGTCAATCAGGGGGTCAGCGCAATCAGCCCCAGCATTTT
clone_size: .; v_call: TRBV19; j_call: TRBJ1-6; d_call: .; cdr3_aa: CASSIDSSAGSNSPLHF; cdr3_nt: TGTGCCAGTAGTATAGATAGCTCGGCAGGGTCTAATTCACCCCTCCACTTT
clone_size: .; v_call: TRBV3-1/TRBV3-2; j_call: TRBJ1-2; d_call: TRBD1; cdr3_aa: CASSQGQGGLYGYTF; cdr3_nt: TGTGCCAGCAGCCAAGGACAGGGGGGCCTCTATGGCTACACCTTC
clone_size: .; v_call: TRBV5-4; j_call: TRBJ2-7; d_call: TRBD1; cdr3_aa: CASSLETGGYEQYF; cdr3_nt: TGTGCCAGCAGCTTGGAAACAGGGGGATACGAGCAGTACTTC
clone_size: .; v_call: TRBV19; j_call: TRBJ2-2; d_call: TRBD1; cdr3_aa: CASSLGQGSTGELFF; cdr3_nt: TGTGCCAGTAGTTTGGGACAGGGAAGCACCGGGGAGCTGTTTTTT
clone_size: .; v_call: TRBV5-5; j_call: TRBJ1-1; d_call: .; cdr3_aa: CASSLGRADEAFF; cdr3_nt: TGTGCCAGCAGCTTGGGGAGGGCCGATGAAGCTTTCTTT
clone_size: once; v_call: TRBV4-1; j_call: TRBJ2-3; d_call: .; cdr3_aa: CASSHPQPPAGPGPNTQYF; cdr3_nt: TGCGCCAGCAGCCACCCCCAACCCCCTGCAGGGCCTGGTCCTAACACGCAGTATTTT
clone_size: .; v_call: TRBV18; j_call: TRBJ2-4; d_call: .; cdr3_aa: CASSPGASKNIQYF; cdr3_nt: TGTGCCAGCTCACCGGGGGCGTCCAAAAACATTCAGTACTTC
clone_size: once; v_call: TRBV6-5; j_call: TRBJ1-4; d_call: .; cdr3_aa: CASSFRQENEKLFF; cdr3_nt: TGTGCCAGCAGTTTTCGACAGGAGAATGAAAAACTGTTTTTT
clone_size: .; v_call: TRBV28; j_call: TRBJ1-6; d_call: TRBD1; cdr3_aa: CASSQTGTGHSPLHF; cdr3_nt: TGTGCCAGCAGTCAAACAGGGACAGGGCACTCACCCCTCCACTTT
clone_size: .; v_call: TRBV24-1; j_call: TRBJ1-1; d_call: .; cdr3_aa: CATSDTGDNTEAFF; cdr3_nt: TGTGCCACCAGTGACACCGGGGATAACACTGAAGCTTTCTTT
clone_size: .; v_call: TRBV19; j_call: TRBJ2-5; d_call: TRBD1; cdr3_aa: CASSAQGARYQETQYF; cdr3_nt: TGTGCCAGTAGTGCCCAGGGGGCCAGGTACCAAGAGACCCAGTACTTC
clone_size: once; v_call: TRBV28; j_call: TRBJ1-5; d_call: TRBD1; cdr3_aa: CASSPQGVTAQPQHF; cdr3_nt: TGTGCCAGCAGTCCGCAGGGGGTAACCGCTCAGCCCCAGCATTTT
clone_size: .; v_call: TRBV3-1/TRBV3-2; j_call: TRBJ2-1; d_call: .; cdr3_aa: CASRQAGVYNEQFF; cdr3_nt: TGTGCCAGCAGGCAAGCAGGGGTTTACAATGAGCAGTTCTTC
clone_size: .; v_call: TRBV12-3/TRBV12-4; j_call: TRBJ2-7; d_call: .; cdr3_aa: CASSPGGPYEQYF; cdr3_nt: TGTGCCAGCAGTCCAGGAGGGCCCTACGAGCAGTACTTC
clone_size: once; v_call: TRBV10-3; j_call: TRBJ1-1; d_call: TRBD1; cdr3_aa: CATRDREEAFF; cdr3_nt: TGTGCCACCCGGGACAGGGAAGAAGCTTTCTTT
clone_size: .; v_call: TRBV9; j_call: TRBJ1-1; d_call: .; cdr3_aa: CASSAEASTEAFF; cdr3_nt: TGTGCCAGCAGCGCCGAGGCCAGCACTGAAGCTTTCTTT
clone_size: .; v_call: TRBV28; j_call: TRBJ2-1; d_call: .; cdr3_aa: CASSLSGGGGLDEQFF; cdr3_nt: TGTGCCAGCAGTTTATCGGGAGGGGGCGGGCTCGATGAGCAGTTCTTC
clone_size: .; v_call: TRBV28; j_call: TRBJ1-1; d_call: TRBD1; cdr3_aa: CASRFTGTANTEAFF; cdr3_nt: TGTGCCAGCAGGTTTACCGGGACAGCAAACACTGAAGCTTTCTTT
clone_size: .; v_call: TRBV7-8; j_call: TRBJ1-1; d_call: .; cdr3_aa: CASSPRLGGGRAMNTEAFF; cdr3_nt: TGTGCCAGCAGCCCACGGCTAGGGGGGGGGAGGGCAATGAACACTGAAGCTTTCTTT
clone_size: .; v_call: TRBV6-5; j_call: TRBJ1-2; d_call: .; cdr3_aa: CASSPQGGYGYTF; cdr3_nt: TGTGCCAGCAGTCCGCAGGGCGGTTATGGCTACACCTTC
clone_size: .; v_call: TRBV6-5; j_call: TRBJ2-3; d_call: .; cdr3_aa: CASSYSPLGDTQYF; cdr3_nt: TGTGCCAGCAGTTACTCCCCCCTCGGAGATACGCAGTATTTT